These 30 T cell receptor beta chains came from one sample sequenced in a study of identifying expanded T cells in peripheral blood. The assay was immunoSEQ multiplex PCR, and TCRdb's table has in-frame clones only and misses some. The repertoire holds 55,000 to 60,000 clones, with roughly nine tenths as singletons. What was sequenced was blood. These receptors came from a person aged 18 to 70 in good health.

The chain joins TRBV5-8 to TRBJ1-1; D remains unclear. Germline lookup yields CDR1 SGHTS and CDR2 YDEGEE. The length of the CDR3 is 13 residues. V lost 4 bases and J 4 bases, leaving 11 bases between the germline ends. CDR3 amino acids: CASSLTLATEAFF. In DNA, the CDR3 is TGTGCCAGCAGCCTTACACTAGCCACTGAAGCTTTCTTT. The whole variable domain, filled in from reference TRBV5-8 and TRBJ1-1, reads EAGVTQSPTHLIKTRGQQATLRCSPISGHTSVYWYQQALGLGLQFLLWYDEGEERNRGNFPPRFSGRQFPNYSSELNVNALELEDSALYLCASSLTLATEAFFGQGTRLTVV.

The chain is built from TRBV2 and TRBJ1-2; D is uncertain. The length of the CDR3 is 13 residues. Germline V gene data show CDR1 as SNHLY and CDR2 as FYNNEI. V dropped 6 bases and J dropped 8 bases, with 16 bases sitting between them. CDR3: CASSLLGSWGYTF. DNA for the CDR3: TGTGCCAGCAGCCTCTTGGGTTCTTGGGGCTACACCTTC. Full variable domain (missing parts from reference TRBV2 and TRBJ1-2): EPEVTQTPSHQVTQMGQEVILRCVPISNHLYFYWYRQILGQKVEFLVSFYNNEISEKSEIFDDQFSVERPDGSNFTLKIRSTKLEDSAMYFCASSLLGSWGYTFGSGTRLTVV.

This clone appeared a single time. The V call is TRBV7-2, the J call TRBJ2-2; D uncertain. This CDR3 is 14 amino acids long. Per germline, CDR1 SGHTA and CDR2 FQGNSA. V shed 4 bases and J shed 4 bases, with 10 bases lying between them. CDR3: CASSYPIITGELFF. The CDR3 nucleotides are TGTGCCAGCAGCTACCCCATAATCACCGGGGAGCTGTTTTTT.

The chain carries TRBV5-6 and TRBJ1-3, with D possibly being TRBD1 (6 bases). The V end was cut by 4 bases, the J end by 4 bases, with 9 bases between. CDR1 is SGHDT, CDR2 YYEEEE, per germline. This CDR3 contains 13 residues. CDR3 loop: CASSQGRGNTIYF. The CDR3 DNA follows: TGTGCCAGCAGCCAGGGGAGGGGAAACACCATATATTTT.

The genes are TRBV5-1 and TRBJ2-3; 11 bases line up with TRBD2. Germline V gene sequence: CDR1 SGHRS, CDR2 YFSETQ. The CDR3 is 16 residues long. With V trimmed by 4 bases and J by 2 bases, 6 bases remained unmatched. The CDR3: CASSAGTSGLTDTQYF. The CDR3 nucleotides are TGCGCCAGCAGCGCCGGGACTAGCGGACTCACAGATACGCAGTATTTT.

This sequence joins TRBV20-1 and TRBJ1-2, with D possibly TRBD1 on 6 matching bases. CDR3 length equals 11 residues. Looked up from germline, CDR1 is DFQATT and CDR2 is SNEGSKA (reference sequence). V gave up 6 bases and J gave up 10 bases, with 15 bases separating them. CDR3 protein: CSAYRDKDYTF. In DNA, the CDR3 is TGCAGTGCCTACAGGGATAAGGACTACACCTTC.

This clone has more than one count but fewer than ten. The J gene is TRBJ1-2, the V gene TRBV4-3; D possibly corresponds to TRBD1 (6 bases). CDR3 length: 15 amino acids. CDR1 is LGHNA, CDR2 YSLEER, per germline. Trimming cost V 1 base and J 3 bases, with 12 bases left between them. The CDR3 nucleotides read TGCGCCAGCAGCCAAGCCGCAGGGGAGGACTATGGCTACACCTTC. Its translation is CASSQAAGEDYGYTF.

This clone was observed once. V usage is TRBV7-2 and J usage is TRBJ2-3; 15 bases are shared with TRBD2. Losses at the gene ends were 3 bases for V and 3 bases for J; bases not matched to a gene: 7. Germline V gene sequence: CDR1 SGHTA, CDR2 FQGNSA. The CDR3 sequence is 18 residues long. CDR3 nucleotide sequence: TGTGCCAGCAGCTTTGGACTAGCGGGAGGGGTCGGGACAGATACGCAGTATTTT. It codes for CASSFGLAGGVGTDTQYF.

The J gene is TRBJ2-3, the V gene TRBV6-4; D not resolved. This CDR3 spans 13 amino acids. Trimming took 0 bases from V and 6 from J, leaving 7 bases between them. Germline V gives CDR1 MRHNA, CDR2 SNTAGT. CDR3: CASSDSEFDTQYF. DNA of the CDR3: TGTGCCAGCAGTGACTCGGAGTTCGATACGCAGTATTTT.

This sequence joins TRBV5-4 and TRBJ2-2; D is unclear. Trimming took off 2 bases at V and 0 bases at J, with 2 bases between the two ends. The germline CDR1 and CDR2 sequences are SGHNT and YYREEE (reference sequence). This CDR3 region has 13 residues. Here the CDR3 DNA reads TGTGCCAGCAGCTTTCCGAACACCGGGGAGCTGTTTTTT. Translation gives CASSFPNTGELFF.

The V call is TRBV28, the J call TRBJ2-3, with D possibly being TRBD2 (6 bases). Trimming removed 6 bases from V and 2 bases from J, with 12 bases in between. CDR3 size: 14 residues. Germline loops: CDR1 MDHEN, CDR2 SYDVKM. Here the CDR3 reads CASSSTSVTDTQYF. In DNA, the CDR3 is TGTGCCAGCAGCTCGACTAGTGTCACAGATACGCAGTATTTT.

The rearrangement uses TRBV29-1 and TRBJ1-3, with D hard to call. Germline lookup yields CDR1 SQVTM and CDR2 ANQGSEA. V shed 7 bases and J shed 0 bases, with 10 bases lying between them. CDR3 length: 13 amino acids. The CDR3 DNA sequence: TGCAGCGCTCGGGATGACTCTGGAAACACCATATATTTT. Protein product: CSARDDSGNTIYF.

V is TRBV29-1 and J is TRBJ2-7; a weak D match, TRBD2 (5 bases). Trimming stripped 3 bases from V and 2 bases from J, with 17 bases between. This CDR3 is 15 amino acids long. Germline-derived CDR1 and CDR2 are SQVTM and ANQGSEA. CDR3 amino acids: CSVDGIGAEPYEQYF. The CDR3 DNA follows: TGCAGCGTTGACGGCATCGGAGCGGAGCCCTACGAGCAGTACTTC.

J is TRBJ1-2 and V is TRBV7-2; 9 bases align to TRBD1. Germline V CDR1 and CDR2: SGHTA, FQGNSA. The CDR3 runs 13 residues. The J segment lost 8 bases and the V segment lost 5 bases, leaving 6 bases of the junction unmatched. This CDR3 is CASSHRDRDGYTF. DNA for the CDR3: TGTGCCAGCAGCCACCGGGACAGGGACGGCTACACCTTC.

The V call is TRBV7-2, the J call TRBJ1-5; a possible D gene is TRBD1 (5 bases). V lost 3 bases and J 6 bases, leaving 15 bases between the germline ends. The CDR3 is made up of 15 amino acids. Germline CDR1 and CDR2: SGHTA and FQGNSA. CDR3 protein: CASSFEGTVIQPQHF. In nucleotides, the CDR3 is TGTGCCAGCAGCTTTGAGGGGACGGTCATTCAGCCCCAGCATTTT.

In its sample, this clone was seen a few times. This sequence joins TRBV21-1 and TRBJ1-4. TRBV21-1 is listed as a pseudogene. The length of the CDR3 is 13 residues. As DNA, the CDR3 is TGTGCCACAAGAGAACGGTTTAATGAAAAACTGTTTTTT. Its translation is CATRERFNEKLFF.

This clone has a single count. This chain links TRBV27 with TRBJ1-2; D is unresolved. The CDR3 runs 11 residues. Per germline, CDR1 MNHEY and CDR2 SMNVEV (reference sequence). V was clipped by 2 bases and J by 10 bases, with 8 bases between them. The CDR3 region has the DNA TGTGCCAGCAGTTTAGATAGGAACTACACCTTC. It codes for CASSLDRNYTF.

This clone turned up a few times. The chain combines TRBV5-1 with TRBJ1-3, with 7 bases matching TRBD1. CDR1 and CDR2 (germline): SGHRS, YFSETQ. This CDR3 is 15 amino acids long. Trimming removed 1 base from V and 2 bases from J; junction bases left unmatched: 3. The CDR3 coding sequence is TGCGCCAGCAGCTTGCGACAGGGCGCTGGAAACACCATATATTTT. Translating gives CASSLRQGAGNTIYF.

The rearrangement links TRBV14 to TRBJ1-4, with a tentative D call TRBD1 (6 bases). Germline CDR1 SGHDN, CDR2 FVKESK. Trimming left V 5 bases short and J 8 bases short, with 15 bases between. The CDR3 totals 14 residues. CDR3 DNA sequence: TGTGCCAGCAGCAAAGGACAGCTTGGCGAAAAACTGTTTTTT. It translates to CASSKGQLGEKLFF. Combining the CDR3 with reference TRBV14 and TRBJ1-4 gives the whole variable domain EAGVTQFPSHSVIEKGQTVTLRCDPISGHDNLYWYRRVMGKEIKFLLHFVKESKQDESGMPNNRFLAERTGGTYSTLKVQPAELEDSGVYFCASSKGQLGEKLFFGSGTQLSVL.

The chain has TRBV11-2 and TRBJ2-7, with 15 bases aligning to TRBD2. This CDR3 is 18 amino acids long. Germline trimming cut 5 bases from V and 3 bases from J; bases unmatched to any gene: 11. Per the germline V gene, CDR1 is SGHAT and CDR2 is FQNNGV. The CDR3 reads CASSITGTSGRNLYEQYF. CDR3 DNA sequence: TGTGCCAGCAGCATAACTGGGACTAGCGGGAGGAACCTCTACGAGCAGTACTTC.

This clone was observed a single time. This CDR3 is CASSQSLDYEQYF. DNA of the CDR3: TGCGCCAGCAGCCAGTCCCTAGACTACGAGCAGTACTTC. The chain uses TRBV4-1 and TRBJ2-7, with D hard to call. Trimming stripped 3 bases from V and 3 bases from J, with 9 bases between. In germline, CDR1 is MGHRA, CDR2 YSYEKL. This CDR3 has 13 residues.

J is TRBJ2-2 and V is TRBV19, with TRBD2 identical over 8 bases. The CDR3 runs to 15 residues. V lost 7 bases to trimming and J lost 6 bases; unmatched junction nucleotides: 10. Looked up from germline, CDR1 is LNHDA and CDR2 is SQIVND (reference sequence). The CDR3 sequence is CASTVGGLGAGELFF. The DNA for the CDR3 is TGTGCCAGTACCGTGGGGGGACTAGGGGCCGGGGAGCTGTTTTTT.

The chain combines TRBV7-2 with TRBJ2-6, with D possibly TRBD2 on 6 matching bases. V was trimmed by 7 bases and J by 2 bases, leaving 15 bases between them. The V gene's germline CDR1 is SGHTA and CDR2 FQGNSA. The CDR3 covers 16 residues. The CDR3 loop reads CASTSGGSTGANVLTF. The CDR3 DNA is TGTGCCAGCACCTCAGGAGGGTCTACTGGGGCCAACGTCCTGACTTTC.

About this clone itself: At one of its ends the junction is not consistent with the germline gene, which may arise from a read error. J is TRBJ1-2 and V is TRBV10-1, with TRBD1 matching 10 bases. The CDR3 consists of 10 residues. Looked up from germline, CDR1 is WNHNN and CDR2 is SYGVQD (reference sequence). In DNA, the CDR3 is TGCGCCAGCCCGATTGGGACAGGGGTCTTC. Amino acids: CASPIGTGVF.

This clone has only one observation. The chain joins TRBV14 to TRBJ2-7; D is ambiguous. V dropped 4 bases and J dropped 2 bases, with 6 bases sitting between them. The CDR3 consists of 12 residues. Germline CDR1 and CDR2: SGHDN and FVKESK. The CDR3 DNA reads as TGTGCCAGCAGCCTCAGAACCTACGAGCAGTACTTC. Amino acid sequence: CASSLRTYEQYF.

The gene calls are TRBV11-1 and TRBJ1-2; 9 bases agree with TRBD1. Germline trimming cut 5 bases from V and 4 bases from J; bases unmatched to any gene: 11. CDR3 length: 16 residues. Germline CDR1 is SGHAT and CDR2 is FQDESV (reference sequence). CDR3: CASSPDGTGPSYGYTF. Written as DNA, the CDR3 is TGTGCCAGCAGCCCGGACGGGACAGGGCCAAGCTATGGCTACACCTTC.

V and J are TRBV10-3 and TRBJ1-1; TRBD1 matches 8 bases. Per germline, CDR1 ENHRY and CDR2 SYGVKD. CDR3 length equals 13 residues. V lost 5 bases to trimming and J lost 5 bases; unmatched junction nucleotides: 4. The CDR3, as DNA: TGTGCCATCAGTACTACAGGGGGAACTGAAGCTTTCTTT. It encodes CAISTTGGTEAFF.

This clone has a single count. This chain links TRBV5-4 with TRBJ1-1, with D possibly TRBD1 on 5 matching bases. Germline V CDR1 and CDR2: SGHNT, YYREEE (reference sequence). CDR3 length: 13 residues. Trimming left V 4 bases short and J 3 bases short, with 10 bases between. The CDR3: CASSLIQDTEAFF. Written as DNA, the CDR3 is TGTGCCAGCAGCCTCATACAGGACACTGAAGCTTTCTTT.

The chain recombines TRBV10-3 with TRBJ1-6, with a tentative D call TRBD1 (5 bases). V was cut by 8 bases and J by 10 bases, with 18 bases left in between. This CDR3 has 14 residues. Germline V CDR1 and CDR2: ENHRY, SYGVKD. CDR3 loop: CAIGAQGVGSPLHF. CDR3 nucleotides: TGTGCCATCGGTGCCCAAGGGGTAGGATCACCCCTCCACTTT.

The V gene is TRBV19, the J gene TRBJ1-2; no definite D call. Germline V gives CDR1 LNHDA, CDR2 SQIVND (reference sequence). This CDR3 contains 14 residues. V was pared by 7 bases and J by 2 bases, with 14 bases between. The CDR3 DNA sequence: TGTGCCAGTACTGAGGCGGGGTTGAACTATGGCTACACCTTC. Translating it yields CASTEAGLNYGYTF.